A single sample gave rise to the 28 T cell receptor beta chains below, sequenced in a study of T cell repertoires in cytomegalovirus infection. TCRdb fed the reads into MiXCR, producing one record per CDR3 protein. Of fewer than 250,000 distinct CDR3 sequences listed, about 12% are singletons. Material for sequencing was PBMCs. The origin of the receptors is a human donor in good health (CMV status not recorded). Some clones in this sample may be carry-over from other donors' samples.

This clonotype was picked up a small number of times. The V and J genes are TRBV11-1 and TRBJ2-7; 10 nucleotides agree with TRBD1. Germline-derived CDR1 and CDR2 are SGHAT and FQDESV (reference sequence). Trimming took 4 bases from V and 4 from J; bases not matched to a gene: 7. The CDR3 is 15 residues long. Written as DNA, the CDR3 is TGTGCCAGCAGCTCCGGGACAGGGGCCCTATACGAGCAGTACTTC. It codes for CASSSGTGALYEQYF.

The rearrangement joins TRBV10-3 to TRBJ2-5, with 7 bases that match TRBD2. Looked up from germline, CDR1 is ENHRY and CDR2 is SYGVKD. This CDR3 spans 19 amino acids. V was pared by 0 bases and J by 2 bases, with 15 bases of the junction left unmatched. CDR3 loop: CAISESSLGGGPTQETQYF. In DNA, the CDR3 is TGTGCCATCAGTGAGTCCTCGTTGGGGGGAGGGCCCACGCAAGAGACCCAGTACTTC.

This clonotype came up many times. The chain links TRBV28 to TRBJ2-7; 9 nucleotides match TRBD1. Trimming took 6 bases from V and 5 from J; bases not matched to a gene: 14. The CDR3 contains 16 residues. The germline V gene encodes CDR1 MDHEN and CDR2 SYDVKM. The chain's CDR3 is CASSPITGGALHEQYF. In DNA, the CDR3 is TGTGCCAGCAGCCCCATAACAGGGGGCGCGTTACACGAGCAGTACTTC.

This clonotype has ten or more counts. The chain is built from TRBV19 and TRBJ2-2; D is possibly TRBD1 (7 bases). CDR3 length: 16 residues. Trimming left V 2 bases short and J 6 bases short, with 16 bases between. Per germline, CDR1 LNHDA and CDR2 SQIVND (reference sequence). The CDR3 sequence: CASSIKAQGGPGELFF. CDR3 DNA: TGTGCCAGTAGTATAAAGGCTCAGGGGGGTCCCGGGGAGCTGTTTTTT.

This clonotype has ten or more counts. The CDR3 nucleotides read TGTGCCAGCAGCTGGGCGGGGGCTGAGCAGTTCTTC. Protein sequence: CASSWAGAEQFF. The chain uses TRBV7-2 and TRBJ2-1, with D possibly TRBD2 on 7 matching bases. This CDR3 is 12 amino acids long. Trimming pared 4 bases from V and 9 bases from J, leaving 10 bases between. In germline, CDR1 is SGHTA, CDR2 FQGNSA.

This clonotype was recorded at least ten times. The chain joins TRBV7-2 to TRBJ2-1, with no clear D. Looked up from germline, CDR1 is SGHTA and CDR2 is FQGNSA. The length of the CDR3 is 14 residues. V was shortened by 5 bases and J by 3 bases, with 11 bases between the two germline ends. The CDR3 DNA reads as TGTGCCAGCAGCCCCCGTGATAGCTACAATGAGCAGTTCTTC. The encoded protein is CASSPRDSYNEQFF.

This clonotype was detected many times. CDR3 region: CASSLGLAGALYEQYF. DNA for the CDR3: TGTGCCAGCAGCCTTGGACTAGCGGGAGCTCTTTACGAGCAGTACTTC. V gene TRBV14 combines with J gene TRBJ2-7, with 13 bases lining up with TRBD2. The germline gives CDR1 SGHDN, CDR2 FVKESK. J was trimmed by 4 bases and V by 4 bases; bases with no gene match: 7. CDR3 length: 16 residues.

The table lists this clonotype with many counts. The CDR3 nucleotides read TGTGCCAGCAAGGCGGGACAAAACACTGAAGCTTTCTTT. Protein product: CASKAGQNTEAFF. The V call is TRBV5-4, the J call TRBJ1-1; possibly TRBD1 for D (6 bases). Trimming removed 6 bases at V and 2 bases at J, with 11 bases between. CDR1 and CDR2 from the germline V gene are SGHNT and YYREEE (reference sequence). CDR3 length: 13 amino acids.

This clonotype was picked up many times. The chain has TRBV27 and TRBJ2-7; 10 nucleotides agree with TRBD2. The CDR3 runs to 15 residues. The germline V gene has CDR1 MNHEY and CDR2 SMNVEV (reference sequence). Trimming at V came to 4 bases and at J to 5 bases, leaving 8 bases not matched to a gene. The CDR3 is CASSSPGLARHEQYF. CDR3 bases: TGTGCCAGCAGTTCACCGGGACTAGCGCGCCACGAGCAGTACTTC.

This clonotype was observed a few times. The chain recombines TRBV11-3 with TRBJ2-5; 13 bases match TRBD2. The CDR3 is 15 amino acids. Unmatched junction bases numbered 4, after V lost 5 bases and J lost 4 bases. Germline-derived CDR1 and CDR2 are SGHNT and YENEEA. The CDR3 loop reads CASSQRTSGRETQYF. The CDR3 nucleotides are TGTGCCAGCAGCCAGAGGACTAGCGGGAGAGAGACCCAGTACTTC.

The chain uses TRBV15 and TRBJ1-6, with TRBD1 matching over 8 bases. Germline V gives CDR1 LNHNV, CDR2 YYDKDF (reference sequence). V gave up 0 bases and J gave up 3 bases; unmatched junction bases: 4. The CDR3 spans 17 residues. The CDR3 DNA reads TGTGCCACCAGCAGAGAGGGGACAGGTTTCTATAATTCACCCCTCCACTTT. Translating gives CATSREGTGFYNSPLHF.

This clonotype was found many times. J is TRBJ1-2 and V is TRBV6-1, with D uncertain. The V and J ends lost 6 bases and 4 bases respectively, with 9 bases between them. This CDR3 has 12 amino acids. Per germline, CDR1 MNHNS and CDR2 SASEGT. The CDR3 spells CASRDFGYGYTF. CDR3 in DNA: TGTGCCAGCAGGGATTTTGGCTATGGCTACACCTTC.

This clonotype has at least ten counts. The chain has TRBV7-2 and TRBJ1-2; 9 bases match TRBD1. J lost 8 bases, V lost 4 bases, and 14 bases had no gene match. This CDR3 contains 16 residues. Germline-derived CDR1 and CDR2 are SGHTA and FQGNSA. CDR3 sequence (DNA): TGTGCCAGCAGCTCTCGTTCCGGGACAGGGCTTAGGGGCTACACCTTC. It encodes CASSSRSGTGLRGYTF.

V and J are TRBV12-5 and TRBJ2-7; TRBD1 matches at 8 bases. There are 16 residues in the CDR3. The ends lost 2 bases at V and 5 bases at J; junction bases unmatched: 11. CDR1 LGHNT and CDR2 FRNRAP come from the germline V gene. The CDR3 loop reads CASGLTLADRENEQYF. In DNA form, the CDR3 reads TGTGCTAGTGGTTTGACCCTCGCGGACAGGGAGAACGAGCAGTACTTC.

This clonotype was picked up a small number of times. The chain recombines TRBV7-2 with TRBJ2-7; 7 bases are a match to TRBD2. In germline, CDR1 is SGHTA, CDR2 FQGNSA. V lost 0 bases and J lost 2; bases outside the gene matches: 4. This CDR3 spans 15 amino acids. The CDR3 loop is CASSLAPGGTYEQYF. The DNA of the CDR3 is TGTGCCAGCAGCTTAGCGCCGGGAGGCACCTACGAGCAGTACTTC.

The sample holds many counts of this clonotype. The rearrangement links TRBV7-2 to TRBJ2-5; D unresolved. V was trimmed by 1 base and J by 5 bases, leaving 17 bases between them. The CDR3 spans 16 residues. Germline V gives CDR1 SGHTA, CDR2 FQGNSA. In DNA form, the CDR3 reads TGTGCCAGCAGCTTAGGTGTCTCCCCTGTCTCTGAGACCCAGTACTTC. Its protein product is CASSLGVSPVSETQYF.

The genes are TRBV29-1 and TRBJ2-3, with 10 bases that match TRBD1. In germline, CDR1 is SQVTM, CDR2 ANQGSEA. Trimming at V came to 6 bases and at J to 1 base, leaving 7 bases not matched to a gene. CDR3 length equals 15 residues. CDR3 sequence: CSVLRGTGGTDTQYF. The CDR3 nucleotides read TGCAGCGTCCTACGCGGGACAGGGGGCACAGATACGCAGTATTTT.

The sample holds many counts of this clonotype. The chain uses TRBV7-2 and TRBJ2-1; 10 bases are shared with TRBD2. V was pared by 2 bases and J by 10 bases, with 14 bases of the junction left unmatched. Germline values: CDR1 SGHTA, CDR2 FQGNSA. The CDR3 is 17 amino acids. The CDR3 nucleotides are TGTGCCAGCAGCTTATCAGTTAGGTCAGCGGGAGGGCCAGAGCAGTTCTTC. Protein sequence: CASSLSVRSAGGPEQFF.

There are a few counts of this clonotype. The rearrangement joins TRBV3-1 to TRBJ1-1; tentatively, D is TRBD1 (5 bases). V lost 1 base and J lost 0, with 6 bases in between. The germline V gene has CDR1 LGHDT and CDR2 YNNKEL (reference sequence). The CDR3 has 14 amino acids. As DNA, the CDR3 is TGTGCCAGCAGCCAAGGACAGTTGAACACTGAAGCTTTCTTT. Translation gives CASSQGQLNTEAFF.

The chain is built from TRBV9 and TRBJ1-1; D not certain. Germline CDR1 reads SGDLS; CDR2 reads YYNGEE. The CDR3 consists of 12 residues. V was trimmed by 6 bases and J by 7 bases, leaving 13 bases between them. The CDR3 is CASKVPEHEAFF. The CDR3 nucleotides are TGTGCCAGCAAAGTTCCAGAACATGAAGCTTTCTTT. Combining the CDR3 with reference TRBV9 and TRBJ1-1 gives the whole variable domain DSGVTQTPKHLITATGQRVTLRCSPRSGDLSVYWYQQSLDQGLQFLIQYYNGEERAKGNILERFSAQQFPDLHSELNLSSLELGDSALYFCASKVPEHEAFFGQGTRLTVV.

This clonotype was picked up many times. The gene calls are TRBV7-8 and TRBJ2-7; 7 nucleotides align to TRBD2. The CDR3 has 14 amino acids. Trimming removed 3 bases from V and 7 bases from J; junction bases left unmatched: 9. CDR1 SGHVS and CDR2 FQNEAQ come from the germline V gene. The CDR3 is CASSLRTRIGEQYF. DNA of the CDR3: TGTGCCAGCAGCTTGAGGACTAGAATCGGGGAGCAGTACTTC.

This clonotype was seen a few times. CDR3 sequence: CASNVAGGLETQYF. CDR3 coding DNA: TGCGCCAGCAACGTAGCGGGGGGGCTGGAGACCCAGTACTTC. The chain recombines TRBV5-1 with TRBJ2-5; 11 bases agree with TRBD2. Germline lookup yields CDR1 SGHRS and CDR2 YFSETQ. The CDR3 runs to 14 residues. V lost 6 bases and J lost 5; bases outside the gene matches: 6.

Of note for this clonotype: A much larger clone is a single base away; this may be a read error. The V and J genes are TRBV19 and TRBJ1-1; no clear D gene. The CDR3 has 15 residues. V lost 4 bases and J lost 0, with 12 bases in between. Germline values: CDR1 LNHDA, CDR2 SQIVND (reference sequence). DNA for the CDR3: TGTGCCAGTAGTAAGATAGAACCCATGAACACTGAAGCTTTCTTT. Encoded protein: CASSKIEPMNTEAFF.

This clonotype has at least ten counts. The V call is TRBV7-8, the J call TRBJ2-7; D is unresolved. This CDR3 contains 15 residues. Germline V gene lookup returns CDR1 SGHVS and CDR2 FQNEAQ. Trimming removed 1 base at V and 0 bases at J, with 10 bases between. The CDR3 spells CASSLVPGNSYEQYF. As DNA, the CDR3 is TGTGCCAGCAGCTTAGTCCCGGGTAACTCCTACGAGCAGTACTTC.

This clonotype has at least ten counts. CDR3 amino acids: CASSLEPGLNEQFF. DNA of the CDR3: TGTGCCAGCAGCTTAGAGCCGGGACTCAATGAGCAGTTCTTC. The chain carries TRBV7-2 and TRBJ2-1; the D gene is possibly TRBD2 (6 bases). This CDR3 comprises 14 residues. The germline V gene has CDR1 SGHTA and CDR2 FQGNSA. Trimming cost V 1 base and J 6 bases, with 10 bases left between them. Together with reference TRBV7-2 and TRBJ2-1, the CDR3 gives the full variable domain: GAGVSQSPSNKVTEKGKDVELRCDPISGHTALYWYRQSLGQGLEFLIYFQGNSAPDKSGLPSDRFSAERTGGSVSTLTIQRTQQEDSAVYLCASSLEPGLNEQFFGPGTRLTVL.

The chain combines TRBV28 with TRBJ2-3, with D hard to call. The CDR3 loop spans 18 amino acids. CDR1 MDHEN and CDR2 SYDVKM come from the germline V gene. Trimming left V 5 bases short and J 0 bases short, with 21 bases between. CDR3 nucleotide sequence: TGTGCCAGCAGTCCCCCGGCGGTATCTTCCTATAGCACAGATACGCAGTATTTT. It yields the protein CASSPPAVSSYSTDTQYF.

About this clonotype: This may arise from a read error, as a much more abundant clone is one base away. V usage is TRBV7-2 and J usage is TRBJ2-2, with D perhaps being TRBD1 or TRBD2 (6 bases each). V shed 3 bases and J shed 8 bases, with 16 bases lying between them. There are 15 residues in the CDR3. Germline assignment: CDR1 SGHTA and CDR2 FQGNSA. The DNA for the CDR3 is TGTGCCAGCAGCTTTTTACGGGGGCTGGGAGGGGAGCTGTTTTTT. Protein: CASSFLRGLGGELFF.

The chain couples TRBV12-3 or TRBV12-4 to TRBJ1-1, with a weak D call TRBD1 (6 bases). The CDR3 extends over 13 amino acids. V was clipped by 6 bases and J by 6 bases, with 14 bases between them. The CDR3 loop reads CASRLREGAEAFF. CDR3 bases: TGTGCCAGCAGATTACGGGAGGGGGCTGAAGCTTTCTTT.